A selection of T cell receptor beta chains follows, all from one sample in a study of OX40 agonist ivuxolimab in advanced cancers. Libraries were prepared by immunoSEQ multiplex PCR; TCRdb keeps only in-frame clonotypes and omits some of them. The profile shows tens of thousands of clones, 85% to 90% of them singletons. The source material was CD4+ or CD8+ T cells sorted from blood, sampled in a trial of the OX40 agonist ivuxolimab. The receptors come from an adult with an advanced solid tumor such as melanoma, head and neck, liver or kidney cancer. Each CDR3 is given with its conserved first and last residue. D genes are given only for firm matches. Only part of the rows carry a size: once, few, many, or a class if the clone is expanded.

j_call d_call v_call clone_size cdr3_aa cdr3_nt
TRBJ2-3 TRBD1 TRBV6-5 few CASLDRGLTDTQYF TGTGCCAGCCTCGACAGGGGGCTCACAGATACGCAGTATTTT
TRBJ1-2 - TRBV14 - CASSQDRSSGGYTF TGTGCCAGCAGCCAAGATCGCTCATCGGGGGGCTACACCTTC
TRBJ1-1 - TRBV9 - CASSPYPGRDTEAFF TGTGCCAGCAGCCCGTACCCAGGCAGGGACACTGAAGCTTTCTTT
TRBJ1-1 TRBD1 TRBV19 few CASSTDRDRGSTFF TGTGCCAGTAGTACGGACCGGGACAGGGGTTCAACTTTCTTT
TRBJ1-6 - TRBV5-6 - CASSLTEVNSPLHF TGTGCCAGCAGCTTGACAGAGGTAAATTCACCCCTCCACTTT
TRBJ2-7 - TRBV27 - CASSSPLSEQYF TGTGCCAGCAGTTCCCCCCTGAGCGAGCAGTACTTC
TRBJ1-4 TRBD1 TRBV7-9 few CASSLRQGNEKLFF TGTGCCAGCAGCTTAAGACAGGGTAACGAAAAACTGTTTTTT
TRBJ1-2 - TRBV5-8 - CAGSLSAYGGGYTF TGTGCCGGCAGCTTGTCGGCGTACGGGGGTGGCTACACCTTC
TRBJ2-1 - TRBV10-3 - CAISYITGSDNEQFF TGTGCCATCAGCTACATAACAGGGTCCGATAATGAGCAGTTCTTC
TRBJ1-1 - TRBV6-1 - CASSGSLNTEAFF TGTGCCAGCAGTGGAAGTCTGAACACTGAAGCTTTCTTT
TRBJ1-2 - TRBV7-6 - CASSFFRGNGYTF TGTGCCAGCAGCTTTTTCAGGGGAAATGGCTACACCTTC
TRBJ2-5 - TRBV5-4 - CASSLEVPRATQYF TGTGCCAGCAGCTTGGAAGTCCCGCGTGCGACCCAGTACTTC
TRBJ2-7 - TRBV6-5 - CASRVGVSYEQYF TGTGCCAGCAGGGTAGGGGTCTCCTACGAGCAGTACTTC